The 29 T cell receptor beta chains given below trace back to one sample, sequenced in a study of CD8+ T cells in alopecia areata. It was with CD4, CD8alpha, NKG2D, NKG2ACE and other markers that pooled cutaneous lymph node cells were sorted. Isolated RNA was reverse transcribed into cDNA used as the sequencing template. The data were produced by immunoSEQ multiplex PCR, yet TCRdb's version contains in-frame clones alone and is incomplete. The sample presents under 350,000 clones, none singletons. Material: CD4+ T cells sorted from a lymph node. The receptors were gathered from a C3H/HeJ mouse with alopecia areata. This line is of MHC haplotype H2-k.

The table lists this clone with a few counts. The genes are named according to mouse. The missing CDR3 end, 4 residues past where the read stops, is filled in from the germline J gene. This chain links TRBV13-1 with TRBJ1-2; perhaps TRBD1 as D (6 bases). The V and J ends lost 2 bases and 2 bases respectively, with 13 bases between them. This CDR3 contains 15 residues. Germline V gene lookup returns CDR1 NSHNY and CDR2 SYGAGN. The CDR3 loop reads CASSENRDSNSDYTF. The CDR3 DNA, read in part, is TGTGCCAGCAGTGAGAACAGGGATAGCAACTCC.

This clone showed up just a few times. Genes here carry mouse names. The read stops 4 residues short of the end of the CDR3; the missing end is completed from the germline J gene. This chain connects TRBV13-3 to TRBJ2-1; 14 nucleotides align to TRBD2. V was pared by 4 bases and J by 1 base, with 4 bases of the junction left unmatched. Germline V lookup: CDR1 NNHDY, CDR2 SYVADS. The CDR3 sequence is 17 residues long. CDR3 DNA, as far as it was read: TGTGCCAGCAGTCAGGGACTGGGGGGGCGCAACTATGCT. Encoded protein: CASSQGLGGRNYA. From start to end, the CDR3 is CASSQGLGGRNYAEQFF.

About this clone itself: The gene names here belong to mouse. The observed sequence ends 4 residues before the CDR3 terminus, with the missing tail filled in from the germline J gene. The identical CDR3 is also encoded by other nucleotide sequences in the sample. The gene calls are TRBV13-1 and TRBJ2-3, with 9 nucleotides matching TRBD1. CDR1 is NSHNY and CDR2 is SYGAGN in the germline V gene. The V gene end was trimmed by 2 bases and the J gene end by 3 bases; junction bases not matched to a gene: 4. This CDR3 contains 15 residues. This CDR3 reads CASSEDRGGAETLYF. The DNA read from the CDR3 is TGTGCCAGCAGTGAGGACAGGGGTGGCGCAGAA.

Notes on this clone: Genes and germline come from the mouse. The CDR3 end falls 4 residues outside the read, so it is completed with the germline J gene. V and J are TRBV1 and TRBJ1-1; tentative D call: TRBD1 (6 bases). Trimming cost V 3 bases and J 1 base, with 9 bases left between them. The V gene's germline CDR1 is NSQYPW and CDR2 LRSPGD (reference sequence). The CDR3 length is 14 residues. The CDR3 loop reads CTCSAGTKNTEVFF. CDR3 bases read: TGCACCTGCAGTGCCGGGACAAAAAACACA.

The sample holds many counts of this clone. The genes are named according to mouse. The read terminates 4 residues ahead of where the CDR3 ends, so the germline J gene completes it. Other DNA sequences in the same sample also yield this CDR3. The chain has TRBV5 and TRBJ1-1; maybe TRBD1 (6 bases). This CDR3 has 15 residues. The germline V gene has CDR1 LGHNA and CDR2 YNLKQL (reference sequence). V was clipped by 0 bases and J by 0 bases, with 8 bases between them. CDR3 bases read: TGTGCCAGCAGCCAAGATGAGGGGGCAAACACA. It specifies CASSQDEGANT. The entire CDR3 protein is CASSQDEGANTEVFF.

Only a few counts were recorded for this clone. Gene names denote mouse genes. From the germline J gene comes the end of the CDR3, since the read stops 4 residues before it. The chain joins TRBV19 to TRBJ2-3, with 8 bases aligning to TRBD2. Germline V CDR1 and CDR2: FNHDT, SITEND (reference sequence). This CDR3 spans 15 amino acids. Unmatched junction bases numbered 6, after V lost 2 bases and J lost 4 bases. CDR3 in amino acids: CASSIAGGWTETLYF. The part of the CDR3 DNA that was read is TGTGCCAGCAGTATCGCTGGGGGGTGGACAGAA.

About this clone itself: Gene names and germline refer to mouse. The CDR3 end falls 4 residues outside the read, so it is completed with the germline J gene. This CDR3 is also generated by other DNA sequences in the sample. The genes are TRBV19 and TRBJ2-1, with D maybe TRBD2 (5 bases). Germline V gene data show CDR1 as FNHDT and CDR2 as SITEND (reference sequence). Trimming stripped 0 bases from V and 1 base from J, with 11 bases between. CDR3 size: 16 residues. CDR3 protein: CASSIEAGLNYAEQFF. CDR3 bases read: TGTGCCAGCAGTATAGAGGCTGGACTAAACTATGCT.

Note on this clone: Mouse names are used for the genes. Sequencing ends 3 residues short of the CDR3 end; the germline J gene provides the rest. This rearrangement joins TRBV5 to TRBJ1-6; D perhaps matches TRBD1 (6 bases). TRBJ1-6 is an ORF for which the function is uncertain. Looked up from germline, CDR1 is LGHNA and CDR2 is YNLKQL (reference sequence). V was shortened by 3 bases and J by 7 bases, with 13 bases between the two germline ends. The CDR3 is 15 amino acids. CDR3 region: CASSHLRDKNSPLYF. The sequenced CDR3 bases are TGTGCCAGCAGCCACCTCCGGGACAAGAATTCGCCC.

In regard to this clone: Here the gene names and germline are mouse. The read ends 4 residues early relative to the CDR3; the germline J gene fills the gap. V is TRBV31 and J is TRBJ2-7; D call uncertain. Germline lookup yields CDR1 GKSSPN and CDR2 SITVG. The CDR3 runs to 12 residues. The sequenced part of the CDR3 DNA is TGTGCCTGGAGTTCGACAAAATAT. This translates into CAWSSTKY. In full, the CDR3 is CAWSSTKYEQYF.

Notes on this clone: Gene labels here are mouse ones. The read ends 3 residues before the CDR3 terminus; that terminus is restored from the germline J gene. The chain combines TRBV19 with TRBJ1-6; 10 bases line up with TRBD1. TRBJ1-6 belongs to the ORF category, with a function that is uncertain. Germline CDR1 is FNHDT and CDR2 is SITEND (reference sequence). CDR3 length equals 14 residues. V trimming: 4 bases; J trimming: 8 bases; junction bases outside the gene matches: 3. The part of the CDR3 DNA that was read is TGTGCCAGCAGTCGACAGGGGGCTGATTCGCCC. Translated, it gives CASSRQGADSP. The entire CDR3 sequence reads CASSRQGADSPLYF.

About this clone: Gene names denote mouse genes. The CDR3 end lies 4 residues beyond the end of the read and is filled in from the germline J gene. The rearrangement joins TRBV1 to TRBJ2-7; 9 bases are shared with TRBD1. This CDR3 has 13 residues. Germline V CDR1 and CDR2: NSQYPW, LRSPGD (reference sequence). The CDR3 protein is CTCSDRGRDEQYF. CDR3 DNA, as far as it was read: TGCACCTGCAGTGACAGGGGGCGCGAT.

A word on this clone: Each gene name is a mouse one. With the read ending 3 residues before the CDR3 end, the germline J gene is used to fill in that end. The chain combines TRBV19 with TRBJ1-6; D gene unclear. Being an ORF, TRBJ1-6 has a function that is uncertain. CDR3 length: 14 amino acids. V was cut by 1 base and J by 5 bases, with 7 bases left in between. CDR1 and CDR2 from the germline V gene are FNHDT and SITEND (reference sequence). This chain's CDR3 is CASSIPSDNSPLYF. The covered CDR3 bases are TGTGCCAGCAGTATACCTTCAGATAATTCGCCC.

This clone was seen only a few times. Genes and germline come from the mouse. The observed sequence ends 4 residues before the CDR3 terminus, with the missing tail filled in from the germline J gene. The identical CDR3 is also encoded by other nucleotide sequences in the sample. The chain recombines TRBV14 with TRBJ1-1; perhaps TRBD1 as D (5 bases). Deletions cut 4 bases from V and 1 base from J, with 8 bases between. CDR1 SGHDT and CDR2 FRDEAV come from the germline V gene. The CDR3 consists of 13 residues. The sequenced part of the CDR3 DNA is TGTGCCAGCAGTCCTACAGGGAACACA. Amino acid sequence: CASSPTGNT. The full CDR3 sequence reads CASSPTGNTEVFF.

This clone was detected only a few times. Mouse germline and gene names are used. The missing CDR3 end, 4 residues past where the read stops, is filled in from the germline J gene. This sample also contains other DNA sequences that code for the same CDR3. The rearrangement links TRBV13-3 to TRBJ1-1; possible D gene TRBD1, 6 bases. The CDR3 has 13 amino acids. V lost 3 bases to trimming and J lost 0 bases, with 6 bases between them. CDR1 and CDR2 (germline): NNHDY, SYVADS. The sequenced part of the CDR3 DNA is TGTGCCAGCAGTGGACAGGCAAACACA. Amino acids: CASSGQANT. The entire CDR3 is CASSGQANTEVFF.

On this clone itself: Mouse gene names and germline throughout. The read gets to within 4 residues of the CDR3 end, and the germline J gene fills in the rest. The J gene is TRBJ2-4, the V gene TRBV3; possibly TRBD2 for D (7 bases). The CDR3 contains 12 residues. V lost 10 bases, J lost 0 bases, and 8 bases lay in between. CDR1 is SNHLY, CDR2 FYNGKV, per germline (reference sequence). Partial CDR3 DNA: TGTGCCAAGGGGGGGAGTCAAAAC. Translating it yields CAKGGSQN. The whole CDR3 sequence is CAKGGSQNTLYF.

Concerning this clone: Mouse names are used for the genes. The read finishes 4 residues shy of the CDR3 end, and the germline J gene is used to complete it. This sequence joins TRBV5 and TRBJ2-5, with D possibly matching TRBD1 (5 bases). Germline values: CDR1 LGHNA, CDR2 YNLKQL (reference sequence). The CDR3 is made up of 11 amino acids. This CDR3 is CASSHRDTQYF. CDR3 DNA (partial): TGTGCCAGCAGTCACAGGGAC.

On this clone: Gene and germline names: mouse. The sample carries other DNA sequences with the same CDR3. The CDR3 region is CAWSLGGDYAEQFF. Partial CDR3 DNA: TGTGCCTGGAGTCTCGGGGGGGACTATGCT. The chain uses TRBV31 and TRBJ2-1; 7 bases line up with TRBD2. The DNA ends 4 residues before the CDR3 does, and the rest of the CDR3 is filled in from the germline J gene. The CDR3 is 14 residues long. Germline V gene sequence: CDR1 GKSSPN, CDR2 SITVG. The V and J ends lost 0 bases and 2 bases, in that order; junction bases with no gene match: 1.

Comment on this clone: The genes and germline here are from mouse. The read comes to an end 4 residues before the CDR3 does, leaving the germline J gene to fill in the end. The chain uses TRBV13-3 and TRBJ2-3; the D gene is possibly TRBD1 (5 bases). The V end was cut by 5 bases, the J end by 1 base, with 8 bases between. CDR3 length equals 13 residues. The germline V gene encodes CDR1 NNHDY and CDR2 SYVADS. CDR3 amino acids: CASRVQGAETLYF. Incomplete CDR3 DNA: TGTGCCAGCAGAGTACAGGGTGCAGAA.

This clone showed up just a few times. Genes and germline are mouse. From the germline J gene comes the end of the CDR3, since the read stops 4 residues before it. This chain uses TRBV19 with TRBJ2-3; 7 bases align to TRBD2. This CDR3 contains 15 residues. Trimming cost V 3 bases and J 0 bases; bases outside gene matches: 4. The V gene's germline CDR1 is FNHDT and CDR2 SITEND (reference sequence). CDR3 protein: CASSTLGDSAETLYF. The CDR3 DNA, read in part, is TGTGCCAGCAGTACTCTGGGGGACAGTGCAGAA.

Notes on this clone: Germline and genes here are mouse. The read finishes 4 residues shy of the CDR3 end, and the germline J gene is used to complete it. This chain connects TRBV1 to TRBJ1-1, with 7 positions matching TRBD1. The germline CDR1 and CDR2 sequences are NSQYPW and LRSPGD (reference sequence). The CDR3 is 13 residues long. CDR3 sequence reads: CTCSADRDREVFF. The CDR3 DNA, read in part, is TGCACCTGCAGTGCAGACCGGGACAGA.

This clone was counted a few times. The germline and genes are mouse ones. CDR3 sequence: CTCSADRGVGGAYEQYF. The CDR3 bases that were read are TGCACCTGCAGTGCAGATCGGGGTGTGGGGGGCGCTTAT. The chain combines TRBV1 with TRBJ2-7, with a weak D call TRBD2 (7 bases). The sequence runs out 4 residues before the end of the CDR3; the remainder is reconstructed from the germline J gene. Germline V lookup: CDR1 NSQYPW, CDR2 LRSPGD (reference sequence). This CDR3 contains 17 residues.

This clone was found many times. Germline and genes here are mouse. Read coverage stops 4 residues before the CDR3 terminus; the germline J gene supplies the remainder. The sample holds other DNA sequences that translate to the same CDR3. V usage is TRBV19 and J usage is TRBJ2-5; 7 nucleotides align to TRBD1. This CDR3 region has 13 residues. Looked up from germline, CDR1 is FNHDT and CDR2 is SITEND (reference sequence). This CDR3 is CASSRDREDTQYF. CDR3 bases read: TGTGCCAGCAGTCGGGACAGAGAAGAC.

Worth noting for this clone: Gene names refer to mouse genes. The read ends 4 residues shy of where the CDR3 ends; the end is completed using the germline J gene. The V gene is TRBV17, the J gene TRBJ2-4; D ambiguous. The CDR3 consists of 13 residues. The ends were cut back, 2 bases at V and 1 base at J, with 4 bases in the middle. CDR1 and CDR2 from the germline V gene are MNHDT and YYDKIL. The sequenced CDR3 bases are TGTGCTAGCAGTAGATGGGGTCAAAAC. Translation gives CASSRWGQN. The entire CDR3 is CASSRWGQNTLYF.

Concerning this clone: Gene names denote mouse genes. Read data end 3 residues before the CDR3 end; the end is taken from the germline J gene. This specimen includes other DNA sequences encoding the same CDR3. V gene TRBV13-2 combines with J gene TRBJ1-6, with D perhaps matching TRBD1 (6 bases). TRBJ1-6 is designated an ORF whose function remains uncertain. CDR3 size: 14 residues. V was cut by 5 bases and J by 3 bases, with 9 bases left in between. Germline lookup yields CDR1 NNHNN and CDR2 SYGAGS (reference sequence). CDR3 protein: CASGRDNYNSPLYF. The part of the CDR3 DNA that was read is TGTGCCAGCGGGCGGGACAACTATAATTCGCCC.

This clone was detected only a few times. Mouse gene names apply. The CDR3 extends 4 residues past the end of the read, so its final part is completed from the germline J gene. The chain links TRBV31 to TRBJ1-1, with 7 nucleotides matching TRBD1. The CDR3 loop spans 13 amino acids. J gave up 0 bases and V 5 bases, and 3 bases lay outside the gene matches. Germline loops: CDR1 GKSSPN, CDR2 SITVG. This chain's CDR3 is CAWGGQPNTEVFF. The DNA read from the CDR3 is TGTGCCTGGGGGGGACAGCCAAACACA.

This clone was detected a few times. Germline and genes: mouse. Read coverage stops 4 residues before the CDR3 terminus; the germline J gene supplies the remainder. The rearrangement joins TRBV13-1 to TRBJ2-1, with TRBD1 identical over 9 bases. The CDR3 extends over 16 amino acids. Germline-derived CDR1 and CDR2 are NSHNY and SYGAGN. V was pared by 1 base and J by 0 bases, with 2 bases of the junction left unmatched. CDR3 DNA (partial): TGTGCCAGCAGTGATCGGGACAGGGTTAACTATGCT. Translating gives CASSDRDRVNYA. The full CDR3 protein is CASSDRDRVNYAEQFF.

Comment on this clone: Gene names refer to mouse genes. Sequencing ends 4 residues short of the CDR3 end; the germline J gene provides the rest. The chain is built from TRBV13-3 and TRBJ2-2; D might be TRBD1 (6 bases). Germline assignment: CDR1 NNHDY and CDR2 SYVADS. CDR3 length: 15 residues. Trimming took 1 base from V and 2 from J, leaving 9 bases between them. The CDR3 DNA, read in part, is TGTGCCAGCAGTGATTACAGGGTCAACACCGGG. This sequence encodes CASSDYRVNTG. The entire CDR3 reads CASSDYRVNTGQLYF.

This clone was seen a handful of times. Genes and germline are mouse. The CDR3 end falls 4 residues outside the read, so it is completed with the germline J gene. Other DNA sequences from this sample encode an identical CDR3 as well. The chain uses TRBV13-2 and TRBJ2-5; 8 positions agree with TRBD1. V gave up 5 bases and J gave up 1 base; unmatched junction bases: 3. This CDR3 is built from 14 residues. Germline values: CDR1 NNHNN, CDR2 SYGAGS (reference sequence). The CDR3 protein is CASGDRGDQDTQYF. The part of the CDR3 DNA that was read is TGTGCCAGCGGCGACAGGGGTGACCAAGAC.

This clone occurred a few times. The listed genes are named as in mouse. CDR3 residues: CASSSGTGRANTGQLYF. The DNA read from the CDR3 is TGTGCTAGCAGTAGCGGGACAGGGAGGGCAAACACCGGG. The V gene is TRBV17, the J gene TRBJ2-2, with 9 nucleotides matching TRBD1. The read finishes 4 residues shy of the CDR3 end, and the germline J gene is used to complete it. The CDR3 runs 17 residues. Trimming at V came to 3 bases and at J to 0 bases, leaving 5 bases not matched to a gene. Germline V gene lookup returns CDR1 MNHDT and CDR2 YYDKIL.